This TCR beta chain is from a study of blood T cell repertoires in COVID-19. Study-level information: Collection of acute and convalescent COVID-19 samples took place in the United States, Italy and Spain. The cDNA or gDNA used as material had been derived from T cells, B-cell-depleted T cells, or PBMCs.

Deletions cut 5 bases from V and 8 bases from J, with 15 bases between. The CDR3 loop spans 14 amino acids. The germline CDR1 and CDR2 sequences are LGHDT and YNNKEL (reference sequence). In the authors' methods: Using reference gene primer amplification, nucleated cell counts were estimated. Libraries were prepared by immunoSEQ multiplex PCR; TCRdb keeps only in-frame clonotypes and omits some of them. V, J and clone size reflect that table, while D and trimming were determined from the DNA. Of approximately 210,000 clones in the sample, just under 85% were seen once. Sequenced: peripheral blood. V usage is TRBV3-1 (or the pseudogene TRBV3-2) and J usage is TRBJ1-4, with TRBD1 as a possible D gene (6 bases). The TCR sequence derives from a woman aged 50 to 65 with active or convalescent COVID-19. The CDR3 nucleotides read TGTGCCAGCAGCAAACAGGGATCGCGGGAAAAACTGTTTTTT. Its translation is CASSKQGSREKLFF.